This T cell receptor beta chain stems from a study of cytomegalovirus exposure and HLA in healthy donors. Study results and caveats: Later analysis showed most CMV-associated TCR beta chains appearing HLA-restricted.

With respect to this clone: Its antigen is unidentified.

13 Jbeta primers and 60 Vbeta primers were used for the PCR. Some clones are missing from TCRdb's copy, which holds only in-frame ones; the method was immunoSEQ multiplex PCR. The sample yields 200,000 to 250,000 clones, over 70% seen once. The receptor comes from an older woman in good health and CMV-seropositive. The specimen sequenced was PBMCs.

CDR3 sequence reads: CASSSIGASGKINEQFF. The CDR3 DNA reads TGTGCCAGCAGCTCTATCGGGGCTAGCGGGAAAATCAATGAGCAGTTCTTC. This sequence joins TRBV5-6 and TRBJ2-1; 9 bases agree with TRBD2. This CDR3 is 17 amino acids long. V was clipped by 3 bases and J by 6 bases; unmatched bases: 13. The germline V gene has CDR1 SGHDT and CDR2 YYEEEE.